The sample holds one count of the clone carrying this TCR beta chain. What it binds is unknown. The sample originates from a study of T cell responses to AZD1222 COVID-19 vaccine. Study results and caveats: Scientists sampled the repertoires only once the peak T cell response had passed. CD4 TCRs linked to vaccination spanned spike, dominating at 160-218 and 743-854. Two AZD1222 doses significantly raised spike-specific TCR breadth and depth over controls.

Only in-frame clones appear in the TCRdb table, and some are missing; sequencing was by immunoSEQ multiplex PCR. The sample consists of about 130,000 clones, roughly 90% of them appearing once. Germline-derived CDR1 and CDR2 are SGHNT and YENEEA. V lost 3 bases to trimming and J lost 7 bases, with 15 bases between them. This CDR3 is built from 14 residues. Sequences were derived from peripheral blood, sampled 28 days after the second AZD1222 dose. The source of this sequence is an adult who received the AZD1222 COVID-19 vaccine. The rearrangement uses TRBV11-3 and TRBJ1-2; unclear D gene. The CDR3 reads CASSLRNSQLGYTF. CDR3 bases: TGTGCCAGCAGCTTGAGAAACTCGCAGCTTGGCTACACCTTC.